This TCR beta chain was identified during a study of blood T cell repertoires in COVID-19. The wider study: There were acute and convalescent COVID-19 samples, and they came from the United States, Italy and Spain.

The data were produced by immunoSEQ multiplex PCR, yet TCRdb's version contains in-frame clones alone and is incomplete. The sample has hundreds of thousands of clones; over 75% are singletons. The CDR3 is 15 residues long. Germline V lookup: CDR1 ENHRY, CDR2 SYGVKD. Trimming at V came to 6 bases and at J to 2 bases, leaving 5 bases not matched to a gene. Individuals drawn from 24 US areas were roughly 18 to 95 years old. The TCR comes from a woman aged 25 to 39 who had recovered from COVID-19. This chain joins TRBV10-3 and TRBJ2-3, with 10 bases lining up with TRBD2. What was sequenced was PBMCs or T cells enriched from blood (not recorded which). CDR3 nucleotides: TGTGCCATCAGCATAGCGGGGGGCCCCACAGATACGCAGTATTTT. This translates into CAISIAGGPTDTQYF.